Listed below are T cell receptor beta chains from one sample, sequenced in a study of T cell clonotyping in hematopoietic cell transplantation. Method: immunoSEQ multiplex PCR; TCRdb's copy keeps in-frame clones and lacks some. Of roughly 48,000 clones in the sample, roughly 85% are singletons; the top ten hold about 5.3%. This material consisted of peripheral blood mononuclear cells, taken before stem cell transplant. These receptors all come from a man between 60 and 70 years old with myelodysplastic syndrome. Some clones in this sample may be carry-over from other donors' samples. The CDR3 runs from the conserved cysteine through the conserved F or W. The order of the fields is J gene, D gene, V gene, clone size, CDR3 protein, CDR3 DNA. The D gene is left open where the match is weak. Clone size is not always given. Where it is, it says once, few, many or a class for expanded clones.

>TRBJ1-6|TRBD1|TRBV6-5|-
CASTQDRGGNSPLHF
TGTGCCAGCACTCAGGACAGGGGTGGAAATTCACCCCTCCACTTT
>TRBJ2-7|-|TRBV9|once
CASSVEWGSYEQYF
TGTGCCAGCAGCGTAGAATGGGGCTCCTACGAGCAGTACTTC
>TRBJ2-7|-|TRBV28|-
CASSTQRGAEQYF
TGTGCCAGCAGCACCCAACGGGGGGCCGAGCAGTACTTC
>TRBJ2-3|TRBD2|TRBV20-1|-
CSARLGGTQYF
TGCAGTGCTAGGCTCGGGGGGACGCAGTATTTT
>TRBJ1-2|-|TRBV20-1|few
CSAIPNYGYTF
TGCAGTGCGATTCCCAACTATGGCTACACCTTC
>TRBJ1-4|TRBD1|TRBV28|-
CASNFLGGRGEKLFF
TGTGCCAGCAACTTCCTAGGGGGCCGGGGTGAAAAACTGTTTTTT
>TRBJ2-7|-|TRBV4-3|-
CASSQDLYRATEEQYF
TGCGCCAGCAGCCAAGATTTGTACAGGGCAACGGAGGAGCAGTACTTC
>TRBJ1-6|-|TRBV27|-
CASKLEVGTWSSPLHF
TGTGCCAGCAAACTAGAAGTAGGGACTTGGAGCTCACCCCTCCACTTT
>TRBJ2-7|TRBD1|TRBV30|few
CAWTQPGTGAYEQYF
TGTGCCTGGACCCAGCCCGGGACAGGTGCGTACGAGCAGTACTTC
>TRBJ1-5|-|TRBV6-4|-
CASSQELERPQHF
TGTGCCAGCAGTCAAGAACTTGAGCGGCCCCAGCATTTT
>TRBJ2-7|TRBD1|TRBV5-1|-
CASSPTGAPVDEQYF
TGCGCCAGCAGCCCGACAGGGGCCCCTGTGGACGAGCAGTACTTC
>TRBJ1-2|-|TRBV9|few
CASSSHTGYTF
TGTGCCAGCAGCTCCCATACCGGCTACACCTTC
>TRBJ1-3|-|TRBV4-2|-
CASSQDLGQTRNTIYF
TGTGCCAGCAGCCAAGATCTTGGACAGACAAGAAACACCATATATTTT
>TRBJ2-1|-|TRBV10-3|-
CAISQTDSYNEQFF
TGTGCCATCAGCCAGACGGACTCCTACAATGAGCAGTTCTTC
>TRBJ1-6|-|TRBV27|-
CASSLEGGFYNSPLHF
TGTGCCAGCAGTTTAGAGGGAGGGTTTTATAATTCACCCCTCCACTTT
>TRBJ2-7|-|TRBV4-3|-
CASSQDRASSSYEQYF
TGCGCCAGCAGCCAAGACCGGGCCTCGAGCTCCTACGAGCAGTACTTC
>TRBJ1-1|-|TRBV7-2|-
CASSLGGTTEAFF
TGTGCCAGCAGCCTAGGGGGGACCACTGAAGCTTTCTTT
>TRBJ1-2|-|TRBV5-6|-
CASSPQGRHGYTF
TGTGCCAGCAGCCCCCAGGGACGGCATGGCTACACCTTC
>TRBJ2-1|-|TRBV11-2|-
CASSLDGDFYNEQFF
TGTGCCAGCAGCTTAGATGGGGACTTCTACAATGAGCAGTTCTTC
>TRBJ1-6|-|TRBV19|-
CASSMWVGDSPLHF
TGTGCCAGTAGTATGTGGGTTGGGGACTCACCCCTCCACTTT
>TRBJ1-1|TRBD1|TRBV5-4|few
CASSFPGQGGTEAFF
TGTGCCAGCAGCTTTCCGGGACAGGGGGGCACTGAAGCTTTCTTT
>TRBJ2-3|TRBD1|TRBV20-1|-
CSVDRTDTQYF
TGCAGTGTGGACAGGACAGATACGCAGTATTTT
>TRBJ2-7|TRBD1|TRBV7-3|-
CASSWDRGPYEQYF
TGTGCCAGCAGCTGGGACAGGGGGCCCTACGAGCAGTACTTC
>TRBJ1-1|-|TRBV5-1|-
CASSLELVNTEAFF
TGCGCCAGCAGCTTGGAGCTAGTGAACACTGAAGCTTTCTTT
>TRBJ1-2|TRBD1|TRBV19|-
CASSIWDREYYGYTF
TGTGCCAGTAGTATTTGGGACAGAGAGTACTATGGCTACACCTTC
>TRBJ1-1|-|TRBV9|-
CASSAAPNTEAFF
TGTGCCAGCAGCGCGGCCCCAAACACTGAAGCTTTCTTT
>TRBJ1-2|-|TRBV6-5|-
CASTDSFQGYTF
TGTGCCAGCACCGACAGTTTCCAGGGCTACACCTTC
>TRBJ1-4|-|TRBV20-1|-
CSARETEKLFF
TGCAGTGCTAGGGAGACTGAAAAACTGTTTTTT
>TRBJ2-7|-|TRBV5-1|-
CASSLGGMEHEQYF
TGCGCCAGCAGCTTGGGCGGGATGGAGCACGAGCAGTACTTC
>TRBJ1-1|-|TRBV4-2|-
CASSQEQGSPNMNTEAFF
TGTGCCAGCAGCCAAGAACAGGGTTCCCCTAATATGAACACTGAAGCTTTCTTT
>TRBJ1-1|TRBD1|TRBV2|few
CASDRQGRAFF
TGTGCCAGTGACAGACAGGGAAGAGCTTTCTTT
>TRBJ2-3|TRBD2|TRBV6-5|-
CASSYLRDYTDTQYF
TGTGCCAGCAGTTACCTCCGGGACTACACAGATACGCAGTATTTT
>TRBJ2-3|-|TRBV5-1|-
CASILPGAQYF
TGCGCCAGCATTCTACCAGGGGCGCAGTATTTT
>TRBJ2-3|-|TRBV7-8|-
CASRTLTTDTQYF
TGTGCCAGCAGGACTCTTACCACAGATACGCAGTATTTT
>TRBJ2-7|TRBD2|TRBV7-2|-
CASRPSGNPYEQYF
TGTGCCAGCAGGCCCAGCGGGAACCCCTACGAGCAGTACTTC
>TRBJ1-6|TRBD1|TRBV19|-
CASSPRDRGSYNSPLHF
TGTGCCAGTAGTCCCCGGGACAGGGGTTCCTATAATTCACCCCTCCACTTT
>TRBJ1-3|-|TRBV7-9|-
CASSLEGWRNSGNTIYF
TGTGCCAGCAGCTTAGAGGGGTGGCGAAACTCTGGAAACACCATATATTTT
>TRBJ1-2|-|TRBV28|-
CASTPWKGVGYTF
TGTGCCAGCACCCCGTGGAAGGGCGTCGGCTACACCTTC
>TRBJ2-2|-|TRBV4-3|few
CASSQGKPTGELFF
TGCGCCAGCAGCCAAGGGAAACCCACCGGGGAGCTGTTTTTT
>TRBJ1-1|-|TRBV28|-
CASSLPQVNTEAFF
TGTGCCAGCAGCCTCCCCCAGGTGAACACTGAAGCTTTCTTT
>TRBJ1-6|-|TRBV11-2|-
CASGQLDSPLHF
TGTGCCAGCGGACAGCTTGATTCACCCCTCCACTTT
>TRBJ1-1|TRBD1|TRBV10-3|once
CAIIKDRGYGNTEAFF
TGTGCCATCATCAAGGACAGGGGGTACGGGAACACTGAAGCTTTCTTT
>TRBJ1-2|-|TRBV7-2|-
CASSLDQGNNYGYTF
TGTGCCAGCAGCTTAGATCAGGGAAATAACTATGGCTACACCTTC
>TRBJ1-4|-|TRBV6-6|-
CASSGPGGPSLEKLFF
TGTGCCAGCTCAGGGCCTGGGGGCCCCTCTCTGGAAAAACTGTTTTTT
>TRBJ2-7|TRBD2|TRBV6-1|-
CASSDPGGYEQYF
TGTGCCAGCAGTGACCCGGGGGGATACGAGCAGTACTTC